A selection of T cell receptor beta chains follows, all from one sample in a study of T cell responses to AZD1222 COVID-19 vaccine. Generated by immunoSEQ multiplex PCR, the TCRdb table keeps only in-frame clones and is missing some. The data show 95,000 to 100,000 clones, 75% to 90% seen once. The sample consisted of peripheral blood, taken on day 0 of AZD1222 vaccination. The receptors were gathered from an adult in good health. The CDR3 runs from the conserved cysteine through the conserved F or W. D genes are given only for firm matches. Not every row has a clone size; where given, it reads once, few, many or a size class.

cdr3_nt,cdr3_aa,v_call,j_call,d_call,clone_size
TGCGCCAGCAGCGGGGACCGGGCCGCGGTCACAGATACGCAGTATTTT,CASSGDRAAVTDTQYF,TRBV5-1,TRBJ2-3,NA,NA
TGTGCCAGCAGCCCGAAGGGGAGTGACAACGAGCAGTACTTC,CASSPKGSDNEQYF,TRBV9,TRBJ2-7,NA,NA
TGTGCCAGCAGCCTTTCGAGCGGGAGGCGGTCCAAAAACATTCAGTACTTC,CASSLSSGRRSKNIQYF,TRBV7-2,TRBJ2-4,TRBD2,few
TGTGCCAGCGCCCGGGGAGCCTCCTACGAGCAGTACTTC,CASARGASYEQYF,TRBV28,TRBJ2-7,NA,NA
TGTGCCACCAGTGATTTTCGAGGGGATGGCTACACCTTC,CATSDFRGDGYTF,TRBV24-1,TRBJ1-2,NA,NA
TGTGCCAGCAGCCAAGTGGGCGGGAATCAAAACATTCAGTACTTC,CASSQVGGNQNIQYF,TRBV14,TRBJ2-4,NA,NA
TGTGCCAGCAGTTTAGCGTCCTACGAGCAGTACTTC,CASSLASYEQYF,TRBV12-3/TRBV12-4,TRBJ2-7,NA,NA
TGTGCCAGCAGCGCCCTGACAGGGGGCGGTTCCAATGAGCAGTTCTTC,CASSALTGGGSNEQFF,TRBV7-2,TRBJ2-1,TRBD1,NA
TGTGCCAGCACCCGACAGACAAGGTCCCTCCACTTT,CASTRQTRSLHF,TRBV2,TRBJ1-6,NA,NA
TGTGCCTGGAGTGGGCGCGGGGGCGGGAGAACTGAAGCTTTCTTT,CAWSGRGGGRTEAFF,TRBV30,TRBJ1-1,NA,NA
TGTGCCAGCAGCCAGGGCCTTAAAGGGGGTATCGTCGAGCAGTACTTC,CASSQGLKGGIVEQYF,TRBV11-2,TRBJ2-7,NA,NA
TGTGCCAGTAGTATAGATACCAGGGGAGGAACTGAAGCTTTCTTT,CASSIDTRGGTEAFF,TRBV19,TRBJ1-1,NA,NA
TGTGCCAGCAGCTTCGGTCAGACTAGCGGGGAGACCCAGTACTTC,CASSFGQTSGETQYF,TRBV7-9,TRBJ2-5,TRBD2,NA
TGCGCCAGCAGCTTGGAGGGAGGGCTTCAGAACACTGAAGCTTTCTTT,CASSLEGGLQNTEAFF,TRBV5-1,TRBJ1-1,NA,once
TGTGCCACCAGGGCCACCGGGGGGTGGGCCACTGAAGCTTTCTTT,CATRATGGWATEAFF,TRBV24-1,TRBJ1-1,NA,NA
TGCAGTGCCGTTCCATGGCAGCCCCAGCATTTT,CSAVPWQPQHF,TRBV20-1,TRBJ1-5,NA,few
TGTGCCAGCAGCCGTGTGGCTAGCCGAGGGTACAATGAGCAGTTCTTC,CASSRVASRGYNEQFF,TRBV14,TRBJ2-1,NA,NA
TGTGCCAGCAGTTCAGGGACATTACCCCAGCATTTT,CASSSGTLPQHF,TRBV6-5,TRBJ1-5,NA,NA
TGTGCCAGCAGTTATCAAATGAACACTGAAGCTTTCTTT,CASSYQMNTEAFF,TRBV12-3/TRBV12-4,TRBJ1-1,NA,NA
TGTGCCAGCAGTTCCTTCGGGGGCGAGGACACTGAAGCTTTCTTT,CASSSFGGEDTEAFF,TRBV28,TRBJ1-1,NA,NA
TGTGCCAGCAGCACCTTGACTAGCGGGAGTGTAACAGATACGCAGTATTTT,CASSTLTSGSVTDTQYF,TRBV5-4,TRBJ2-3,TRBD2,NA
TGCGCCAGCAGCTTGGACTCAGGGGGAGGCGGGAGCATTCAGTACTTC,CASSLDSGGGGSIQYF,TRBV5-1,TRBJ2-4,NA,NA
TGTGCCAGCAGCTCGTTGTCGCATAGCAATCAGCCCCAGCATTTT,CASSSLSHSNQPQHF,TRBV6-5,TRBJ1-5,NA,NA
TGTGCTAGTGGTACCAGCAGAACTAGCGGTTACAATGAGCAGTTCTTC,CASGTSRTSGYNEQFF,TRBV12-5,TRBJ2-1,TRBD2,NA
TGTGCCAGCAGCTTTAGGACAGGGGGCGCCGAGCAGTACTTC,CASSFRTGGAEQYF,TRBV7-2,TRBJ2-7,TRBD1,NA
TGTGCCACCAGCAGAGAGACAGGGGGCTCTTCGACCGGGGAGCTGTTTTTT,CATSRETGGSSTGELFF,TRBV15,TRBJ2-2,TRBD1,once
TGTGCCTGGAGGGGGACAGGGGCTACCGGGGAGCTGTTTTTT,CAWRGTGATGELFF,TRBV30,TRBJ2-2,TRBD1,once
TGCGCCAGCAGCCGCCTGACAGGGAACACCGGGGAGCTGTTTTTT,CASSRLTGNTGELFF,TRBV5-1,TRBJ2-2,NA,NA
TGTGCCAGCAGCCCCCGAACCGGGGAGCTGTTTTTT,CASSPRTGELFF,TRBV9,TRBJ2-2,NA,NA
TGTGCCAGCAGCTTAGGGACAGGGTATACTAATGAAAAACTGTTTTTT,CASSLGTGYTNEKLFF,TRBV7-6,TRBJ1-4,TRBD1,NA